The text below deals with one TCR beta chain. Its antigen is unidentified. The CDR3 has 19 amino acids. The sample originates from a study of Ad26.COV2.S vaccination and SARS-CoV-2 variants. Study-wide points: The TCR breadth and depth analyses may have understated or missed part of the total T cell responses. A substantial breadth of spike-specific CD8+ and CD4+ T cell responses after vaccination has been reported.

Treatment noted: roughly 19 received Ad26.COV2.S at low or high dose, single or two shots; about 5 received placebo; per-sample allocation not given. Sample collection was performed on day 63 after the first vaccine or placebo injection. Repertoires were generated with immunoSEQ multiplex PCR, while TCRdb's copy carries only in-frame clones and drops some. Of about 410,000 clones listed, 89% were seen once; the top ten hold over 1.5%. This TCR was recovered from a person aged 18 to 59 who received the Ad26.COV2.S COVID-19 vaccine or a placebo. This chain joins TRBV21-1 and TRBJ2-1; the table gives TRBD2 as D, unverified against the DNA. TRBV21-1 is recorded as a pseudogene. The sample here was peripheral blood, taken in a trial of Ad26.COV2.S vaccine versus placebo. The CDR3 nucleotides are TGTGCCAGCGGGCGGAGAATCCAGACCGGGACTAGCGGGGCTGCGAATCAGTTCTTC. It codes for CASGRRIQTGTSGAANQFF.